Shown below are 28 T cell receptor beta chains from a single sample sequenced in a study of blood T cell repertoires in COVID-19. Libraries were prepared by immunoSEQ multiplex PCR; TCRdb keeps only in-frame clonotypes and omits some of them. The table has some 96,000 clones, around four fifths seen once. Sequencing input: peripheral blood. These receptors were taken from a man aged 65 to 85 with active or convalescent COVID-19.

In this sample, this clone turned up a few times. As DNA, the CDR3 is TGTGCCAGCAGAGGATCAGGGTCCGAGCAGTACTTC. Translating gives CASRGSGSEQYF. The chain combines TRBV25-1 with TRBJ2-7; TRBD1 might be the D (5 bases). This CDR3 spans 12 amino acids. V was trimmed by 6 bases and J by 6 bases, leaving 12 bases between them. Germline CDR1 and CDR2: MGHDK and SYGVNS.

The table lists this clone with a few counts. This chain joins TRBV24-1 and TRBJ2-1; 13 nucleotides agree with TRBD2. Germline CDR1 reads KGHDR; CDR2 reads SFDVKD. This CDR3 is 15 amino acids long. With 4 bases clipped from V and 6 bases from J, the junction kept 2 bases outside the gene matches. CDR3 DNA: TGTGCCACCAGTGACGGGACTAGCGGGGCCAATGAGCAGTTCTTC. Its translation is CATSDGTSGANEQFF.

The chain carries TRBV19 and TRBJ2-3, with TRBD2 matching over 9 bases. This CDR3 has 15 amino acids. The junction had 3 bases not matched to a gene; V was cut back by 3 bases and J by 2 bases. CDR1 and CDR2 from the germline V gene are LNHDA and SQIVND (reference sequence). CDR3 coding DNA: TGTGCCAGTAGTATGTTAGCGGGAGTCACAGATACGCAGTATTTT. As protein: CASSMLAGVTDTQYF.

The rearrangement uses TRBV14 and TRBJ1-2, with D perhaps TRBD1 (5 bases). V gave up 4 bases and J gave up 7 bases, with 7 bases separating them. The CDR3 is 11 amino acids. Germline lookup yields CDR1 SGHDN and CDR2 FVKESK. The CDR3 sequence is CASSPGLGYTF. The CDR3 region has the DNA TGTGCCAGCAGCCCAGGGCTTGGCTACACCTTC.

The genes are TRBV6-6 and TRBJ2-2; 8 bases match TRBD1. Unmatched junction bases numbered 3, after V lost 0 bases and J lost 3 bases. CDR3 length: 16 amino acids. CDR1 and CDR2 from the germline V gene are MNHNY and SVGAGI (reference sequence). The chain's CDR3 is CASSYSRTGYTGELFF. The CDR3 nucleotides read TGTGCCAGCAGTTACTCCCGGACAGGGTACACCGGGGAGCTGTTTTTT.

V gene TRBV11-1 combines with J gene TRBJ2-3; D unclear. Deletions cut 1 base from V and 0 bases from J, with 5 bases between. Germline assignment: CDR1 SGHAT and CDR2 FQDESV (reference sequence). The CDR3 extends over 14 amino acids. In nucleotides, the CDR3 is TGTGCCAGCAGCTTAGGTCGGAGCACAGATACGCAGTATTTT. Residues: CASSLGRSTDTQYF. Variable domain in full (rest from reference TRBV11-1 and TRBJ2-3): EAEVAQSPRYKITEKSQAVAFWCDPISGHATLYWYRQILGQGPELLVQFQDESVVDDSQLPKDRFSAERLKGVDSTLKIQPAELGDSAMYLCASSLGRSTDTQYFGPGTRLTVL.

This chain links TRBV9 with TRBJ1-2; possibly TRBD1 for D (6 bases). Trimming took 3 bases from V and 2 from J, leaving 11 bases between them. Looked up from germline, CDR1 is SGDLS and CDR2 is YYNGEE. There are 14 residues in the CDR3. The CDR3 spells CASSASDRNYGYTF. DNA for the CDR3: TGTGCCAGCAGCGCCTCCGACAGGAACTATGGCTACACCTTC. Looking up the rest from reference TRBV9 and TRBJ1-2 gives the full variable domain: DSGVTQTPKHLITATGQRVTLRCSPRSGDLSVYWYQQSLDQGLQFLIQYYNGEERAKGNILERFSAQQFPDLHSELNLSSLELGDSALYFCASSASDRNYGYTFGSGTRLTVV.

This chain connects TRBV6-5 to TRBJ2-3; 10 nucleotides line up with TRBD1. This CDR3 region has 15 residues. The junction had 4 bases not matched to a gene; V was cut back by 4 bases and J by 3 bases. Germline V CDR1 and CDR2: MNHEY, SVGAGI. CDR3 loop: CASSSGQGGTDTQYF. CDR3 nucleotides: TGTGCCAGCAGTTCCGGACAGGGGGGTACAGATACGCAGTATTTT.

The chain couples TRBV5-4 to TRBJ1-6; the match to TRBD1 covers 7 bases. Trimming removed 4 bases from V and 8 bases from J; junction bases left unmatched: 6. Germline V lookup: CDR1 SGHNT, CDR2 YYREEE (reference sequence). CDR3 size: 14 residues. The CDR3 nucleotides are TGTGCCAGCAGCATGGGACAGCCCGATTCACCCCTCCACTTT. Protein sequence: CASSMGQPDSPLHF.

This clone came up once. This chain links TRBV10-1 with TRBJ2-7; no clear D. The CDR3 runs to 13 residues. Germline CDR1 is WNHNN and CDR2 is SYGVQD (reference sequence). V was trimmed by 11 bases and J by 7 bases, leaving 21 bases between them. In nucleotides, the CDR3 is TGCGCCCCTGTGAGCTCCGGAGTGCGGGAGCAGTACTTC. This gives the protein CAPVSSGVREQYF.

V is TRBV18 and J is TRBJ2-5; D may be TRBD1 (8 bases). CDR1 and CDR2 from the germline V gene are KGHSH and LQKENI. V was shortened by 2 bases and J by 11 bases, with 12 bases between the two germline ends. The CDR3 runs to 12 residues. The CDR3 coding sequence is TGTGCCAGCTCACCAGGACAGGGACTACAGTACTTC. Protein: CASSPGQGLQYF.

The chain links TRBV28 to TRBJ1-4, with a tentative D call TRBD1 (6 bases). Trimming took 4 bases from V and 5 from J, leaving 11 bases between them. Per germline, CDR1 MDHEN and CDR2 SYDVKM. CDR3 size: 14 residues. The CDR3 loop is CASSWAGVNEKLFF. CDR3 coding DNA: TGTGCCAGCAGTTGGGCAGGGGTAAATGAAAAACTGTTTTTT.

The CDR3 sequence is CSAVTERAFF. CDR3 coding DNA: TGCAGTGCAGTCACAGAAAGAGCTTTCTTT. V is TRBV20-1 and J is TRBJ1-1, with D hard to call. Between the trimmed V and J ends, which lost 6 bases and 10 bases, there was a span of 12 bases. The germline gives CDR1 DFQATT, CDR2 SNEGSKA (reference sequence). CDR3 length equals 10 residues.

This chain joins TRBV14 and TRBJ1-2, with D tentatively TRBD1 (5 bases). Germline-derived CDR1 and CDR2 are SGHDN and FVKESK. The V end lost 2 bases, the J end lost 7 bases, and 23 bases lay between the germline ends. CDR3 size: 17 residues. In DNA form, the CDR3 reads TGTGCCAGCAGCCAACAAAGGGAGGGGAGTACGTCCGGTGGCTACACCTTC. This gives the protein CASSQQREGSTSGGYTF.

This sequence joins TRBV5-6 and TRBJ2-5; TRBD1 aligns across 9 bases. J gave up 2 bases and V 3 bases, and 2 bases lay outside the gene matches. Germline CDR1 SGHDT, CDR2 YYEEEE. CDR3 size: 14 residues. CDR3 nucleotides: TGTGCCAGCAGCTGGGGACAGGGACAAGAGACCCAGTACTTC. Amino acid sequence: CASSWGQGQETQYF.

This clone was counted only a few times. The CDR3 protein is CASSRFGVGQPQHF. The DNA for the CDR3 is TGTGCCAGCAGCCGCTTCGGGGTCGGACAGCCCCAGCATTTT. The rearrangement links TRBV3-1 (or the pseudogene TRBV3-2) to TRBJ1-5; D uncertain. V dropped 4 bases and J dropped 7 bases, with 14 bases sitting between them. Germline CDR1 LGHDT, CDR2 YNNKEL (reference sequence). This CDR3 comprises 14 residues.

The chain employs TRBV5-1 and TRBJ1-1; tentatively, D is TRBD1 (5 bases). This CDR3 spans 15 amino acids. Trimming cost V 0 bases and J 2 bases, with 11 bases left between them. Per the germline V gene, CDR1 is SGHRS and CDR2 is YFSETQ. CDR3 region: CASSLDGGRNTEAFF. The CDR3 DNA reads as TGCGCCAGCAGCTTGGATGGGGGGAGAAACACTGAAGCTTTCTTT.

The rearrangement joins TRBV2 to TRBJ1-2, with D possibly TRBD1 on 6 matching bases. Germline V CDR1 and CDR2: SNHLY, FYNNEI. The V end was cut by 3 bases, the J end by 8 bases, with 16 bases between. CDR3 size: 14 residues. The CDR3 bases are TGTGCCAGCAGTGACCCGCGAGGGGGACGGGGCTACACCTTC. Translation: CASSDPRGGRGYTF.

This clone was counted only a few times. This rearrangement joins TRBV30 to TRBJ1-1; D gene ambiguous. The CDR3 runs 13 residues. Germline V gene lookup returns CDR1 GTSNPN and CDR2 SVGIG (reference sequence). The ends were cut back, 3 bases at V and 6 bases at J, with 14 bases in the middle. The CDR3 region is CAWRRSAPSEAFF. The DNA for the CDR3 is TGTGCCTGGAGAAGGAGTGCCCCGTCTGAAGCTTTCTTT.

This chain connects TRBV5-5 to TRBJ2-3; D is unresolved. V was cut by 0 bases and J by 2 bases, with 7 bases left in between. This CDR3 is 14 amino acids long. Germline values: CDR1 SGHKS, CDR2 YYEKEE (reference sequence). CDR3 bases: TGTGCCAGCAGCTTGGTCCTCTACACAGATACGCAGTATTTT. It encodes CASSLVLYTDTQYF.

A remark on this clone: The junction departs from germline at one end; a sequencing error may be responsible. The CDR3: CASSLEGLPPGTGKNIQYF. CDR3 coding DNA: TGTGCTAGCAGCCTCGAAGGTTTGCCCCCCGGGACAGGGAAAAACATTCAGTACTTC. V is TRBV7-7 and J is TRBJ2-4, with 9 positions matching TRBD1. Per the germline V gene, CDR1 is SSHAT and CDR2 is FNYEAQ (reference sequence). This CDR3 has 19 residues.

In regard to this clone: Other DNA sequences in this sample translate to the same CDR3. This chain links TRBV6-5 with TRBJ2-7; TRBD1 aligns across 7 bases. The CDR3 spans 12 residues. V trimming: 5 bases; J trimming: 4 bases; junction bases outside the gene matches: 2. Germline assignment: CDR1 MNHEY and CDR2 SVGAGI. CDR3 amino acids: CASSRDSYEQYF. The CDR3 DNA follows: TGTGCCAGCAGTCGGGACAGTTACGAGCAGTACTTC.

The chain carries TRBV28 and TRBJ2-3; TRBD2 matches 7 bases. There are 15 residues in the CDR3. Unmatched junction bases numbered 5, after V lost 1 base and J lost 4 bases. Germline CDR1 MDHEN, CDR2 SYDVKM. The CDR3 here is CASSLLGGESDTQYF. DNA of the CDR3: TGTGCCAGCAGTTTATTGGGGGGGGAGTCAGATACGCAGTATTTT.

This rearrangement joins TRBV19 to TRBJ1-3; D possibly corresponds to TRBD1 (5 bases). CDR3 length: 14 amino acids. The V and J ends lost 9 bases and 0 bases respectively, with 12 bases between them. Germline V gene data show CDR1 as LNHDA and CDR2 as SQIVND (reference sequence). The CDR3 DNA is TGTGCCAGCTCCCGCGGGGGCTCTGGAAACACCATATATTTT. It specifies CASSRGGSGNTIYF.

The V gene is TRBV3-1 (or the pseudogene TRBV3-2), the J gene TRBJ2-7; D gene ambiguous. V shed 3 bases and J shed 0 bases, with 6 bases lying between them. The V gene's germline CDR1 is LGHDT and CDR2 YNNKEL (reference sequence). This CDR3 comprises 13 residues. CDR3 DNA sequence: TGTGCCAGCAGCCACTCTCCCTCCTACGAGCAGTACTTC. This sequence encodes CASSHSPSYEQYF.

For the CDR3, the DNA is TGTGCCACCAGCAGAGATGAGGGACAGTCGGGAACCGGGGAGCTGTTTTTT. Translating it yields CATSRDEGQSGTGELFF. V and J are TRBV15 and TRBJ2-2; 7 bases fit TRBD1. The ends lost 0 bases at V and 5 bases at J; junction bases unmatched: 9. The V gene's germline CDR1 is LNHNV and CDR2 YYDKDF (reference sequence). The CDR3 has 17 residues.

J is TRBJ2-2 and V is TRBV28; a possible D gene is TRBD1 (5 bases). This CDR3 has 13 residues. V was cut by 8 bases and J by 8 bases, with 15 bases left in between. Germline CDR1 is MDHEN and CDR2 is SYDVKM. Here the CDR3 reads CASFQGLRGELFF. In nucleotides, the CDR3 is TGTGCCAGCTTCCAGGGTCTGAGGGGGGAGCTGTTTTTT.

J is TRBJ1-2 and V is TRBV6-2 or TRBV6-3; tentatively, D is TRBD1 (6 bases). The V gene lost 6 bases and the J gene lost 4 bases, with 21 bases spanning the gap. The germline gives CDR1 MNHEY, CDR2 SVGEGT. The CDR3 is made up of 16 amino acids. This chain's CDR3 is CASSQPDRSLLYGYTF. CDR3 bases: TGTGCCAGCAGCCAACCTGACAGGTCACTACTCTATGGCTACACCTTC.